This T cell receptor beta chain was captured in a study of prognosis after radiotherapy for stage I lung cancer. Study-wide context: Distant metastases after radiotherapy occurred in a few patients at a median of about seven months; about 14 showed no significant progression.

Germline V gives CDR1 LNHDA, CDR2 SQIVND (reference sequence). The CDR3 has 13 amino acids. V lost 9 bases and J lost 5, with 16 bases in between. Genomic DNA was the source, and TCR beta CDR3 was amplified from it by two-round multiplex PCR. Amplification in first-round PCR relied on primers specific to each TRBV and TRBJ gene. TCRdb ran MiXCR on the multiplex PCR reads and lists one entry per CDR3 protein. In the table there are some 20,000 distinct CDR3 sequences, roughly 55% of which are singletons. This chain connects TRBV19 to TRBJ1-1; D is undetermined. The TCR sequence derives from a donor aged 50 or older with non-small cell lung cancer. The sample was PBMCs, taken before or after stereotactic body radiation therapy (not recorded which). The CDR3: CASKWRTWTEAFF. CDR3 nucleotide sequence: TGTGCCAGCAAGTGGCGGACGTGGACTGAAGCTTTCTTT.